What follows describes a single T cell receptor beta chain. In this sample, this clonotype turned up many times. Its antigen is unknown. No qualities accompany the bases; no much larger clone lies one base away. All donors were healthy Caucasians. Three pairs of female monozygotic twins, all aged 18 to 29 years, were included in the twin cohort. Positive isolation kits from Invitrogen were used to isolate the CD4+ and CD8+ T cell populations. The library was made by 5' RACE. The run used an Illumina HiSeq 2000. A universal primer binding site was introduced by template switching, and a unique molecular identifier was present in the final cDNA, enabling accurate counting of TCR cDNA molecules. Specific primers in the conserved constant-segment region were used to synthesize first-strand cDNA for the TCR alpha and beta chains. To control for contamination, every cDNA library carried two barcodes: a SMART-Mk sample barcode plus Illumina barcodes. Two successive PCR steps introduced TruSeq adapter sequences along with Illumina sample barcodes. The Illumina HiSeq platform was used with custom primers to sequence TCR alpha and beta cDNA libraries. The original pipeline was this. MiGEC processed the raw reads to extract unique molecular identifiers, while MiXCR was used to determine the CDR3 positions. Recombination models were inferred per individual with the repgenHMM and IGoR tools using an EM algorithm. The tcR package in R was used for shared clonotype analysis, with sharing normalized by the product of cloneset sizes. Out-of-frame nonproductive sequences were analyzed to study raw recombination free of thymic and clonal selection effects. TCRdb ran its own pipeline on the public reads, namely fastp trimming at Q25 and MiXCR clone calling, and kept in-frame beta chains. Each CDR3 protein gets just one entry, which takes the most common genes and DNA from the rows behind it. It is TCRdb's table, rather than the study itself, that gives the V and J calls and clone size. This sample is represented by 500,000 or so distinct CDR3 sequences; 13% to 15% of them were singletons. The ten largest clones add up to around 0.57% of the sample.

The record originates from a study of identical twins (dated by TCRdb to 2016 to 2018). With regard to the full study: TCR alpha and beta repertoires from monozygotic twins, unrelated adults of various ages and cord blood were deep-sequenced to test whether fetal clonotypes persist. To rule out contamination, the twin experiments were replicated at different times with different library preparation protocols.

General conclusions and limits of the study: Because the same donors could not be followed over many years, conclusions were based on cross-sectional statistical analysis. Zero-insertion analyses could be partly confounded by invariant T cells such as MAIT and iNKT, though diverse VJ usage argued against such confounding for most clonotypes. Out-of-frame TCR alpha sharing in monozygotic twins was systematically underestimated by recombination models, whereas sharing between unrelated individuals was in agreement with the recombination models. Abundant cord blood beta clonotypes carried fewer insertions; young adult naive repertoires showed a weaker similar trend, while memory repertoires showed none. Compared with coincidental sharing between unrelated individuals, out-of-frame TCR alpha sequences shared between twins had an excess of sequences with low generation probability. Excess twin sharing in beta out-of-frame sequences was weaker because fewer shared sequences lowered the signal-to-noise ratio.

The CDR3 sequence holds 15 residues, the cysteine and phenylalanine included. The sequence is cut down to CDR3 DNA, 45 bases in frame from base 1. V is cut by 2 bases and J by 4 bases, and the space between the germline ends is 15 bases. From a lookup of the germline V gene, CDR1 and CDR2 are MDHEN and SYDVKM. These same records also appear under a second study, on yellow fever vaccine responses in identical twins. As the second paper documents: The T cell response to vaccination in identical twins was reported by the authors to appear partly convergent and partly personalized. In identical twins, the study followed T cell clones that responded to the vaccine with precision.

The material sequenced was CD4+ T cells sorted from blood. This TCR was recovered from a woman aged 18-29 years in good health. The rearranged segments are TRBV28 and TRBJ2-7; the D segment is perhaps TRBD1 or TRBD2, each sharing 5 matched bases. The CDR3 is CASSLTGRETYEQYF. The DNA sequence is TGTGCCAGCAGTTTAACGGGACGGGAAACTTACGAGCAGTACTTC.